These 23 T cell receptor beta chains were all obtained from the same sample, sequenced in a study of tissue T cells after allogeneic stem cell transplantation. Measured with immunoSEQ multiplex PCR; TCRdb has only the in-frame clones, and not every one. The data hold about 22,000 clones, with roughly three quarters observed a single time. The sequenced sample consisted of blood. The receptors stem from a female BALB/c mouse in good health. Mouse MHC haplotype: H2-d.

For this clone: The gene symbols are mouse symbols. The read halts 1 residue ahead of the CDR3 end, with the missing end drawn from the germline J gene. This rearrangement joins TRBV31 to TRBJ2-5; 12 bases match TRBD2. The CDR3 is 17 residues long. CDR1 is GKSSPN, CDR2 SITVG, per germline. V dropped 1 base and J dropped 2; count of bases not matched to a gene: 7. The covered CDR3 bases are TGTGCCTGGAGTCAGACTGGGGGGGCGCCGGGCCAAGACACCCAGTAC. Its protein product is CAWSQTGGAPGQDTQY. The complete CDR3 protein is CAWSQTGGAPGQDTQYF.

Details on this clone: Here the gene names and germline are mouse. The DNA ends 1 residue before the CDR3 does, and the rest of the CDR3 is filled in from the germline J gene. This sequence joins TRBV19 and TRBJ1-1; D is unclear. The ends were cut back, 0 bases at V and 0 bases at J, with 6 bases in the middle. The CDR3 consists of 14 residues. Germline CDR1 FNHDT, CDR2 SITEND (reference sequence). CDR3 DNA (partial): TGTGCCAGCAGTATAGGCGGCTCAAACACAGAAGTCTTC. Its protein product is CASSIGGSNTEVF. The full CDR3 reads CASSIGGSNTEVFF.

Concerning this clone itself: Gene names denote mouse genes. The covered CDR3 bases are TGTGCCAGCAGCCAGACTGGGGGGATGGACACCCAGTAC. This encodes CASSQTGGMDTQY. The CDR3 in its entirety is CASSQTGGMDTQYF. V usage is TRBV2 and J usage is TRBJ2-5, with 10 bases that match TRBD2. The read terminates 1 residue before the CDR3 end, so the remaining end is supplied by the germline J gene. CDR3 length: 14 residues. J lost 6 bases, V lost 3 bases, and 3 bases had no gene match. CDR1 is LGHNA and CDR2 is YSYQKL in the germline V gene.

Of note for this clone: The gene names here belong to mouse. The CDR3 is cut off 1 residue early in the read; its end comes from the germline J gene. The rearrangement uses TRBV13-1 and TRBJ2-3; the match to TRBD2 covers 13 bases. The CDR3 has 17 amino acids. The V gene end was trimmed by 1 base and the J gene end by 1 base; junction bases not matched to a gene: 3. In germline, CDR1 is NSHNY, CDR2 SYGAGN. The CDR3 sequence: CASSDRTGGAGAETLYF. CDR3 DNA (partial): TGTGCCAGCAGTGATCGGACTGGGGGGGCGGGTGCAGAAACGCTGTAT.

A remark on this clone: Genes and germline are mouse. Read coverage stops 1 residue before the CDR3 terminus; the germline J gene supplies the remainder. This chain connects TRBV24 to TRBJ2-4; no firm D call. Germline CDR1 and CDR2: KGHTA and FRNEEI. The V end was cut by 5 bases, the J end by 0 bases, with 6 bases between. This CDR3 spans 13 amino acids. The covered CDR3 bases are TGTGCCAGCAGTAGCATTAGTCAAAACACCTTGTAC. Amino acids: CASSSISQNTLY. In full, the CDR3 reads CASSSISQNTLYF.

A note on this clone: Mouse gene names apply. The read finishes 1 residue shy of the CDR3 end, and the germline J gene is used to complete it. Other DNA sequences from this sample encode an identical CDR3 as well. The chain has TRBV24 and TRBJ2-1, with 10 nucleotides matching TRBD1. The CDR3 sequence is 16 residues long. Trimming removed 2 bases from V and 3 bases from J; junction bases left unmatched: 4. CDR1 KGHTA and CDR2 FRNEEI come from the germline V gene. The CDR3 reads CASSLPWTGGYAEQFF. Partial CDR3 DNA: TGTGCCAGCAGTCTGCCCTGGACAGGGGGCTATGCTGAGCAGTTC.

Concerning this clone: The germline and genes are mouse ones. The CDR3 end lies 1 residue beyond the end of the read and is filled in from the germline J gene. The chain carries TRBV20 and TRBJ2-7, with a tentative D call TRBD1 (5 bases). V lost 2 bases, J lost 0 bases, and 5 bases lay in between. This CDR3 comprises 12 residues. Germline CDR1 reads GFQATS; CDR2 reads STVNSAI. The CDR3 loop is CGARRGSYEQYF. The sequenced CDR3 bases are TGTGGTGCTAGGAGGGGCTCCTATGAACAGTAC.

Turning to this clone: These gene names are mouse names. The read falls 1 residue short of the CDR3 end, and the missing part is taken from the germline J gene. The J gene is TRBJ2-1, the V gene TRBV2; 7 bases match TRBD1. This CDR3 is 15 amino acids long. V was clipped by 0 bases and J by 7 bases; unmatched bases: 6. Germline V gives CDR1 LGHNA, CDR2 YSYQKL. CDR3 bases read: TGTGCCAGCAGCCAAGAACAGGGGATGGGGGCTGAGCAGTTC. This codes for CASSQEQGMGAEQF. The CDR3 as a whole reads CASSQEQGMGAEQFF.

A word on this clone: Gene names and germline match the mouse. Partial CDR3 DNA: TGTGCCAGCAGTGATGGCCGGGACAACCAAGACACCCAGTAC. Translated, it gives CASSDGRDNQDTQY. The full CDR3 reads CASSDGRDNQDTQYF. V gene TRBV13-1 combines with J gene TRBJ2-5; D possibly uses TRBD1 or TRBD2 (5 bases each). The CDR3 end lies 1 residue beyond the end of the read and is filled in from the germline J gene. V was cut by 0 bases and J by 0 bases, with 8 bases left in between. CDR1 NSHNY and CDR2 SYGAGN come from the germline V gene. The length of the CDR3 is 15 residues.

Remarks on this clone: Gene names are mouse gene names. The CDR3 end lies 1 residue beyond the end of the read and is filled in from the germline J gene. This chain uses TRBV13-1 with TRBJ1-5, with unresolved D. Germline V gene data show CDR1 as NSHNY and CDR2 as SYGAGN. V was trimmed by 0 bases and J by 2 bases, leaving 3 bases between them. The CDR3 sequence is 13 residues long. Incomplete CDR3 DNA: TGTGCCAGCAGTGATGGGGACAACCAGGCTCCGCTT. Its translation: CASSDGDNQAPL. The CDR3 reads in full as CASSDGDNQAPLF.

As concerns this clone: Mouse names are used for the genes. Sequencing ends 1 residue short of the CDR3 end; the germline J gene provides the rest. The rearrangement joins TRBV19 to TRBJ2-4; D is undetermined. The germline V and J ends were trimmed by 2 bases and 0 bases, with 4 bases remaining between them. This CDR3 has 13 residues. Germline CDR1 FNHDT, CDR2 SITEND (reference sequence). CDR3 in amino acids: CASSMSSQNTLYF. Incomplete CDR3 DNA: TGTGCCAGCAGTATGAGTAGTCAAAACACCTTGTAC.

Concerning this clone itself: Gene names denote mouse genes. The sequence runs out 1 residue before the end of the CDR3; the remainder is reconstructed from the germline J gene. This chain links TRBV13-1 with TRBJ2-2; TRBD2 matches 11 bases. Germline V gives CDR1 NSHNY, CDR2 SYGAGN. This CDR3 is 16 amino acids long. The V segment lost 4 bases and the J segment 1 base; nucleotides outside the gene matches: 3. CDR3 in amino acids: CASSRGLGGNTGQLYF. The part of the CDR3 DNA that was read is TGTGCCAGCAGTAGAGGACTGGGGGGAAACACCGGGCAGCTCTAC.

For this clone: Germline and genes: mouse. The CDR3 end lies 1 residue beyond the end of the read and is filled in from the germline J gene. The chain carries TRBV19 and TRBJ2-1; TRBD1 aligns across 7 bases. Germline CDR1 reads FNHDT; CDR2 reads SITEND (reference sequence). V lost 3 bases, J lost 1 base, and 4 bases stayed unmatched. The CDR3 length is 15 residues. The DNA read from the CDR3 is TGTGCCAGCAGTAAAAACAGGGGCAACTATGCTGAGCAGTTC. It specifies CASSKNRGNYAEQF. The full CDR3 is CASSKNRGNYAEQFF.

Remarks on this clone: Gene names are the mouse ones. The read ends 1 residue shy of where the CDR3 ends; the end is completed using the germline J gene. This sequence joins TRBV1 and TRBJ2-5; TRBD1 matches 7 bases. This CDR3 comprises 13 residues. The V segment lost 4 bases and the J segment 6 bases; nucleotides outside the gene matches: 4. Germline-derived CDR1 and CDR2 are NSQYPW and LRSPGD (reference sequence). CDR3 sequence: CTCSGRGSDTQYF. Incomplete CDR3 DNA: TGCACCTGCAGTGGCAGGGGGAGTGACACCCAGTAC.

Points on this clone: These gene names are mouse names. The read ends 1 residue early relative to the CDR3; the germline J gene fills the gap. The chain employs TRBV2 and TRBJ1-3; 9 bases agree with TRBD1. The germline V gene encodes CDR1 LGHNA and CDR2 YSYQKL. This CDR3 is built from 16 residues. Losses at the gene ends were 0 bases for V and 3 bases for J; bases not matched to a gene: 3. The CDR3: CASSQDWTGVGNTLYF. The CDR3 DNA, read in part, is TGTGCCAGCAGCCAAGACTGGACAGGGGTTGGAAATACGCTCTAT.

For this clone: The gene names given are mouse names. Read coverage stops 1 residue before the CDR3 terminus; the germline J gene supplies the remainder. The rearrangement joins TRBV13-2 to TRBJ2-5; 11 bases fit TRBD1. The J segment lost 8 bases and the V segment lost 2 bases, leaving 1 base of the junction unmatched. The CDR3 has 13 amino acids. Per the germline V gene, CDR1 is NNHNN and CDR2 is SYGAGS (reference sequence). The CDR3 bases that were read are TGTGCCAGCGGTGAGGGACAGGGGGGCACCCAGTAC. Translation gives CASGEGQGGTQY. In full, the CDR3 is CASGEGQGGTQYF.

As for this clone: Genes and germline are mouse. Sequencing ends 1 residue short of the CDR3 end; the germline J gene provides the rest. The V gene is TRBV19, the J gene TRBJ2-1, with 10 bases fitting TRBD2. Trimming removed 4 bases from V and 4 bases from J; junction bases left unmatched: 5. Germline CDR1 reads FNHDT; CDR2 reads SITEND (reference sequence). This CDR3 region has 15 residues. This CDR3 is CASSQGLGSYAEQFF. The covered CDR3 bases are TGTGCCAGCAGTCAGGGACTGGGGAGTTATGCTGAGCAGTTC.

Worth noting for this clone: The listed genes are named as in mouse. The CDR3 end is not reached by the read, which stops 1 residue before it; the germline J gene fills it in. This chain connects TRBV31 to TRBJ2-3, with D tentatively TRBD2 (7 bases). Germline values: CDR1 GKSSPN, CDR2 SITVG. V shed 1 base and J shed 3 bases, with 8 bases lying between them. The CDR3 loop spans 13 amino acids. The CDR3 loop reads CAWSPGGAETLYF. Partial CDR3 DNA: TGTGCCTGGAGTCCTGGGGGCGCAGAAACGCTGTAT. Drawing the rest from reference TRBV31 and TRBJ2-3, the complete variable domain is AQTIHQWPVAEIKAVGSPLSLGCTIKGKSSPNLYWYWQATGGTLQQLFYSITVGQVESVVQLNLSASRPKDDQFILSTEKLLLSHSGFYLCAWSPGGAETLYFGSGTRLTVL.

As for this clone: Germline and genes here are mouse. Sequencing ends 1 residue short of the CDR3 end; the germline J gene provides the rest. The chain links TRBV19 to TRBJ1-4, with 8 bases matching TRBD1. Germline V lookup: CDR1 FNHDT, CDR2 SITEND (reference sequence). Trimming took 2 bases from V and 7 from J; bases not matched to a gene: 4. CDR3 length: 14 residues. CDR3 bases read: TGTGCCAGCAGTATTCCAGGGGGCGCCGAAAGATTATTT. It encodes CASSIPGGAERLF. The CDR3 reads in full as CASSIPGGAERLFF.

Points on this clone: Germline and genes here are mouse. CDR3 DNA (partial): TGTGCCAGCGGTGAGCAGTATAACTATGCTGAGCAGTTC. Translated, it gives CASGEQYNYAEQF. The entire CDR3 reads CASGEQYNYAEQFF. The chain employs TRBV13-2 and TRBJ2-1; D not resolved. The CDR3 goes on 1 residue after the read ends, and that part is filled in from the germline J gene. CDR1 NNHNN and CDR2 SYGAGS come from the germline V gene (reference sequence). The CDR3 consists of 14 residues. V was cut by 2 bases and J by 0 bases, with 6 bases left in between.

About this clone itself: Gene names and germline match the mouse. The read comes to an end 1 residue before the CDR3 does, leaving the germline J gene to fill in the end. The J gene is TRBJ1-2, the V gene TRBV2, with D maybe TRBD1 (5 bases). V gave up 0 bases and J gave up 0 bases, with 8 bases separating them. The CDR3 totals 15 residues. Germline CDR1 and CDR2: LGHNA and YSYQKL. The CDR3 DNA, read in part, is TGTGCCAGCAGCCAAGATTGGACACCAAACTCCGACTACACC. It translates to CASSQDWTPNSDYT. The CDR3 in full is CASSQDWTPNSDYTF. Full variable domain (outside the CDR3, taken from reference TRBV2 and TRBJ1-2): DPKIIQKPKYLVAVTGSEKILICEQYLGHNAMYWYRQSAKKPLEFMFSYSYQKLMDNQTASSRFQPQSSKKNHLDLQITALKPDDSATYFCASSQDWTPNSDYTFGSGTRLLVI.

This clone showed up just once. These gene names are mouse names. The CDR3 end lies 1 residue beyond the end of the read and is filled in from the germline J gene. The rearrangement joins TRBV2 to TRBJ1-2, with TRBD1 matching 8 bases. After removal of 1 base from V and 2 bases from J, the junction contained 3 bases not matched to a gene. Per the germline V gene, CDR1 is LGHNA and CDR2 is YSYQKL. The CDR3 contains 15 residues. The chain's CDR3 is CASSQVQGANSDYTF. CDR3 DNA, as far as it was read: TGTGCCAGCAGCCAAGTGCAGGGGGCTAACTCCGACTACACC.

On this clone itself: Germline and genes: mouse. The observed sequence ends 1 residue before the CDR3 terminus, with the missing tail filled in from the germline J gene. V usage is TRBV24 and J usage is TRBJ2-7, with D unresolved. Trimming removed 1 base from V and 3 bases from J, with 7 bases in between. Germline V lookup: CDR1 KGHTA, CDR2 FRNEEI. The length of the CDR3 is 13 residues. CDR3 DNA, as far as it was read: TGTGCCAGCAGTCTGTTGCCGGGCTATGAACAGTAC. Translation: CASSLLPGYEQY. From start to end, the CDR3 is CASSLLPGYEQYF.